This TCR beta chain appears in the sequencing data of a study of human T cells and chemical hapten exposure. The study, taken as a whole, reports: Versus controls, expanded TCRs had significantly more large CDR3 similarity clusters. After DPC sensitization, TCRs above 1 in 1000 frequency showed no change.

In the case of this clonotype: The antigen is unknown. One end of the junction does not line up with germline, which may come from a read error.

The length of the CDR3 is 18 residues. Germline CDR1 reads LNHNV; CDR2 reads YYDKDF (reference sequence). TCRdb independently ran MiXCR on the RACE reads; one entry per CDR3 protein. Among a few hundred thousand distinct CDR3 sequences listed, around 5% were seen once. Regarding time point: patch test 1, 2 weeks after DPC sensitization. Treatment in this sample: therapeutic diphenylcyclopropenone sensitization with weekly scalp DPC. Drawing of blood took place ahead of applying each patch test. From whole blood left unfractionated, total RNA was extracted. The chain recombines TRBV15 with TRBJ2-6; D possibly uses TRBD1 or TRBD2 (5 bases each). The sequence was collected from a woman between 50 and 59 years old with alopecia areata. Some clones in this sample may be carry-over from other donors' samples. This specimen consisted of whole blood, obtained in connection with sensitization to the hapten diphenylcyclopropenone (DPC). The DNA for the CDR3 is TGTGCCACCAGCAGAGATTGGGACCCCATCTCTGGGGCCTACGTCCTGACTTTC. Its translation: CATSRDWDPISGAYVLTF.